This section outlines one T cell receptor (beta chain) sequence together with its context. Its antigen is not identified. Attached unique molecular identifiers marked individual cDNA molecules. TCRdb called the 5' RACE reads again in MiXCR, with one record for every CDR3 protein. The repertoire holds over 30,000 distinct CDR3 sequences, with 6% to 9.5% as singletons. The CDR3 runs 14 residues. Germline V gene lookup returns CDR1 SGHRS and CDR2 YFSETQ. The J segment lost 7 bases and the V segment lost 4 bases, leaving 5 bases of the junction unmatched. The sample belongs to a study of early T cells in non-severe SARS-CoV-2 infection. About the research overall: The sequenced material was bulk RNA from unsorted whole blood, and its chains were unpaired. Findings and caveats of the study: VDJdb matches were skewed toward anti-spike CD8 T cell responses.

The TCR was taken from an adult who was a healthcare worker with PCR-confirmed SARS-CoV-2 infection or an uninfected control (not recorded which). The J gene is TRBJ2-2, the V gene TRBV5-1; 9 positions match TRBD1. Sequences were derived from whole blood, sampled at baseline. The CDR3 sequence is CASSTGQGDGELFF. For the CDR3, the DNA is TGCGCCAGCAGCACGGGACAGGGAGACGGGGAGCTGTTTTTT. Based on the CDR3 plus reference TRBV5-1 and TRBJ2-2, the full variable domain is KAGVTQTPRYLIKTRGQQVTLSCSPISGHRSVSWYQQTPGQGLQFLFEYFSETQRNKGNFPGRFSGRQFSNSRSEMNVSTLELGDSALYLCASSTGQGDGELFFGEGSRLTVL.